Sequencing of this TCR beta chain was carried out in a study of blood T cell repertoires in COVID-19. Clones were read by immunoSEQ multiplex PCR, and TCRdb kept only the in-frame ones, dropping some. The data show approximately 250,000 clones, around 84% seen once. The CDR3 is made up of 17 amino acids. Germline V gene lookup returns CDR1 LGHDT and CDR2 YNNKEL (reference sequence). Unmatched junction bases numbered 7, after V lost 0 bases and J lost 5 bases. This sequence originates from an older woman with COVID-19, enrolled during active disease. This chain links TRBV3-1 (or the pseudogene TRBV3-2) with TRBJ2-2, with 9 bases that match TRBD2. The material sequenced was peripheral blood. The chain's CDR3 is CASSQDPGGRGTGELFF. The CDR3 DNA is TGTGCCAGCAGCCAAGATCCTGGCGGGAGGGGAACCGGGGAGCTGTTTTTT.